Following are 10 T cell receptor beta chains from one sample sequenced in a study of T cells in localized non-small cell lung cancer. Libraries were prepared by immunoSEQ multiplex PCR; TCRdb keeps only in-frame clonotypes and omits some of them. Among under 25,000 clones, about nine tenths were seen once, and the ten largest hold 22%. The specimen was peripheral blood, collected before any cancer treatment. The source is a man aged 35 to 69 with stage I squamous cell lung carcinoma.

The chain recombines TRBV27 with TRBJ1-1; perhaps TRBD1 as D (6 bases). The CDR3 loop spans 14 amino acids. Germline assignment: CDR1 MNHEY and CDR2 SMNVEV (reference sequence). The V end was cut by 5 bases, the J end by 6 bases, with 16 bases between. The CDR3 nucleotides are TGTGCCAGCAGTCCCCTTGTGGGGGCCCCTGAAGCTTTCTTT. Protein product: CASSPLVGAPEAFF.

Notes on this clone: At one end, the junction sequence differs from germline, possibly due to a read error. V and J are TRBV4-2 and TRBJ1-4; 10 bases are a match to TRBD1. Germline values: CDR1 LGHNA, CDR2 YNFKEQ. This CDR3 is built from 18 residues. The CDR3 nucleotides read TGTGCCAGCAGTCAAGCCGGGACAGGGGACGCAACTAATGAAAAACTGTTTTTT. Its protein product is CASSQAGTGDATNEKLFF.

The chain joins TRBV7-2 to TRBJ2-3; 15 positions agree with TRBD2. V trimming: 4 bases; J trimming: 9 bases; junction bases outside the gene matches: 2. Germline-derived CDR1 and CDR2 are SGHTA and FQGNSA. The CDR3 has 14 amino acids. The CDR3 spells CASSWTSGGETQYF. The CDR3 nucleotides are TGTGCCAGCAGCTGGACTAGCGGGGGGGAGACGCAGTATTTT.

The chain links TRBV6-1 to TRBJ1-6, with D perhaps matching TRBD1 (5 bases). The CDR3 has 17 amino acids. Germline CDR1 is MNHNS and CDR2 is SASEGT. Deletions cut 5 bases from V and 13 bases from J, with 27 bases between. The CDR3 region is CASSQGLTVFHSSPLHF. CDR3 DNA: TGTGCCAGCAGTCAAGGGCTGACAGTTTTTCATAGCTCCCCCCTCCACTTT.

The chain carries TRBV27 and TRBJ2-1, with TRBD1 as a possible D gene (6 bases). CDR3 size: 9 residues. Trimming removed 7 bases from V and 13 bases from J, with 8 bases in between. The germline V gene has CDR1 MNHEY and CDR2 SMNVEV (reference sequence). CDR3 residues: CASTGVQFF. CDR3 nucleotides: TGTGCCAGCACAGGGGTCCAGTTCTTC.

The V gene is TRBV30, the J gene TRBJ2-3, with TRBD2 matching over 7 bases. Per the germline V gene, CDR1 is GTSNPN and CDR2 is SVGIG (reference sequence). This CDR3 has 12 amino acids. J gave up 7 bases and V 2 bases, and 3 bases lay outside the gene matches. CDR3 sequence: CAWSSGDYTQYF. Here the CDR3 DNA reads TGTGCCTGGAGTAGCGGGGACTATACGCAGTATTTT.

The rearrangement links TRBV5-3 to TRBJ1-3; D unresolved. TRBV5-3 is reported as an ORF; its role is uncertain. V was pared by 1 base and J by 0 bases, with 8 bases between. This CDR3 spans 15 amino acids. This CDR3 reads CARSLIQSSGNTIYF. The CDR3 DNA reads TGTGCCAGAAGCTTGATACAGAGCTCTGGAAACACCATATATTTT.

The chain uses TRBV7-9 and TRBJ2-3, with TRBD2 matching over 11 bases. Trimming took 1 base from V and 6 from J; bases not matched to a gene: 6. Germline V gives CDR1 SEHNR, CDR2 FQNEAQ (reference sequence). This CDR3 has 16 amino acids. The CDR3 DNA reads as TGTGCCAGCAGCTTAGGCCTAGCGGGGGGTTTGGATACGCAGTATTTT. This gives the protein CASSLGLAGGLDTQYF.

This clone counts as medium-sized. J is TRBJ1-2 and V is TRBV18; tentatively, D is TRBD1 (5 bases). The CDR3 is made up of 13 amino acids. The germline V gene encodes CDR1 KGHSH and CDR2 LQKENI. V dropped 5 bases and J dropped 8 bases, with 15 bases sitting between them. This CDR3 reads CASSAGTGGGYTF. Here the CDR3 DNA reads TGTGCCAGCTCAGCGGGAACAGGAGGAGGCTACACCTTC. Full variable domain (remainder filled in from reference TRBV18 and TRBJ1-2): NAGVMQNPRHLVRRRGQEARLRCSPMKGHSHVYWYRQLPEEGLKFMVYLQKENIIDESGMPKERFSAEFPKEGPSILRIQQVVRGDSAAYFCASSAGTGGGYTFGSGTRLTVV.

J is TRBJ1-1 and V is TRBV28; D not resolved. Germline CDR1 and CDR2: MDHEN and SYDVKM. V shed 1 base and J shed 5 bases, with 5 bases lying between them. This CDR3 has 12 amino acids. CDR3 sequence reads: CASSLYQTEAFF. CDR3 nucleotide sequence: TGTGCCAGCAGTTTATATCAAACTGAAGCTTTCTTT.